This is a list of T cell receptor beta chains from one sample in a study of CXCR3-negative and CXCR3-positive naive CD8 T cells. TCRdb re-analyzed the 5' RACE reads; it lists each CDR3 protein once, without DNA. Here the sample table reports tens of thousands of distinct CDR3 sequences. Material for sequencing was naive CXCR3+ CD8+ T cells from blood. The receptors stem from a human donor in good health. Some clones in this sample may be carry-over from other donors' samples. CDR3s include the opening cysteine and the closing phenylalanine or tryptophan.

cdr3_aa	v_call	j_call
CASSPSPRRYNEQFF	TRBV14	TRBJ2-1
CASSLGSDENTEAFF	TRBV7-9	TRBJ1-1
CSVEDRDRPLEQYF	TRBV29-1	TRBJ2-7
CASSQPIGSAANYGYTF	TRBV28	TRBJ1-2
CASSPGTSYEQYF	TRBV27	TRBJ2-7
CASSYSTAGAETQYF	TRBV6-5	TRBJ2-5
CASSQGLAGVDEQFF	TRBV14	TRBJ2-1
CALRAGSGELFF	TRBV6-6	TRBJ2-2
CASLTRSHGMNTEAFF	TRBV28	TRBJ1-1
CASSQDPLQGDYEQYF	TRBV4-2	TRBJ2-7
CASSLRFGETQYF	TRBV11-2	TRBJ2-5
CASSLLATQPTGELFF	TRBV28	TRBJ2-2
CASRAPGTGTTGELFF	TRBV2	TRBJ2-2
CASSLVRATGELFF	TRBV7-2	TRBJ2-2
CASSLVGSGDSYNEQFF	TRBV11-2	TRBJ2-1
CASTAGLPYNEQFF	TRBV12-3/TRBV12-4	TRBJ2-1
CSVEDLSSTDTQYF	TRBV29-1	TRBJ2-3
CASRTGTYGYTF	TRBV28	TRBJ1-2
CASSLWDSGNTIYF	TRBV13	TRBJ1-3
CASSQDRAGYSEAFF	TRBV4-3	TRBJ1-1
CASSQVKGETQYF	TRBV4-1	TRBJ2-5
CASPGTGGRNEQFF	TRBV2	TRBJ2-1
CASSYSQLDIQYF	TRBV6-2/TRBV6-3	TRBJ2-4
CASSFAAGRDTQYF	TRBV27	TRBJ2-3
CASSLGDRGFGANVLTF	TRBV12-3/TRBV12-4	TRBJ2-6
CASRGQFSSYEQYF	TRBV28	TRBJ2-7
CAANRGSEAFF	TRBV30	TRBJ1-1
CSARSTTYGYTF	TRBV20-1	TRBJ1-2
CASSKLQGYTGELFF	TRBV28	TRBJ2-2
CASSTSPGQGSRPYEQYF	TRBV27	TRBJ2-7
CASTQGTSGGNEQFF	TRBV6-2/TRBV6-3	TRBJ2-1
CAWDRGSGYEQYF	TRBV30	TRBJ2-7
CASSYPRDEQFF	TRBV6-2/TRBV6-3	TRBJ2-1
CASSVGERVAPGELFF	TRBV28	TRBJ2-2
CASSESRGTYEQYF	TRBV2	TRBJ2-7